The clone carrying this T cell receptor (beta chain) was seen many times. Its antigen is currently unknown. These data are taken from a study of regulatory T cells in long-lasting Graves disease. Study-level results: The number of shared public clonotypes was higher in persistent patients (fewer than 3,000) than new patients (around 960).

Stated time point: newly diagnosed GD, antithyroid drugs for less than 3 months. RNA from PBMCs was the source of the TCR library. The CDR3 runs 13 residues. V lost 0 bases and J lost 8, with 8 bases in between. Both iRepertoire HTBI primers and Arm-PCR of CDR3 regions were used to build the TCR beta libraries. Via MiXCR, TCRdb re-called the multiplex PCR reads, giving one row per CDR3 protein. This sample has hundreds of thousands of distinct CDR3 sequences, with around 15% found just once. Another study also made use of these data, one on T cells in Graves' hyperthyroidism and ophthalmopathy.

This material consisted of peripheral blood mononuclear cells (PBMCs), taken at new diagnosis, from a patient treated with antithyroid drugs. The chain has TRBV12-3 or TRBV12-4 and TRBJ2-1, with D unresolved. The receptor was isolated from a woman in her twenties or thirties with Graves disease. As DNA, the CDR3 is TGTGCCAGCAGTTTAGCGCGCAGCCATGAGCAGTTCTTC. It is translated as CASSLARSHEQFF.